This record looks at one TCR beta chain sequence and its context. The sample is drawn from a study of cytomegalovirus exposure and HLA in healthy donors. The overall study: Early released data had approximately 86 million unique TCRs, all coming from HLA-typed donors.

J was trimmed by 5 bases and V by 5 bases; bases with no gene match: 6. This CDR3 is built from 14 residues. Germline V gene sequence: CDR1 SEHNR, CDR2 FQNEAQ (reference sequence). PCR amplification relied on 60 Vbeta primers (plus 13 Jbeta primers). Per the authors' pipeline: Among the unique TCR beta chains that a later analysis counted, 75 million to 85 million in all, 9.5 million to 11 million were shared. The protocol was immunoSEQ multiplex PCR, while the TCRdb copy is restricted to in-frame clones and leaves out a portion. V and J calls and clone size come straight from that table; D and trimming were deduced from the DNA. The data show approximately 160,000 clones, roughly 77% seen once.

This receptor was taken from a male donor in good health and CMV-seronegative. The chain uses TRBV7-9 and TRBJ1-2; 9 bases align to TRBD1. The specimen was PBMCs. CDR3 DNA: TGTGCCAGCAGCCAAGGGACAGGGAGATATGGCTACACCTTC. Translating it yields CASSQGTGRYGYTF.